This T cell receptor (beta chain) is drawn from a study of lymphopenia after photon versus proton radiotherapy. Findings and caveats of the study: After the lymphocyte nadir, photon-treated repertoires showed oligoclonal expansion, especially of CD8+ Temra cells. Authors raise, but do not show, better survival with proton therapy. Larger post-nadir TCR diversity loss correlated inversely with survival in deceased patients. Proton therapy kept repertoires fairly stable, unlike photons, which gained effector/memory cells.

Turning to this clone: Its antigen is not identified.

Sequencing was performed with immunoSEQ multiplex PCR; in TCRdb, only in-frame clones are kept and a portion is missing. Of some 44,000 clones listed, around 81% are singletons. The germline CDR1 and CDR2 sequences are SGHDN and FVKESK. CDR3 length: 16 residues. Between the trimmed V and J ends, which lost 3 bases and 3 bases, there was a span of 15 bases. The sample consisted of peripheral blood, taken from a patient treated with proton-based radiotherapy. The receptor was isolated from a woman in her seventies with pancreatic cancer. The gene calls are TRBV14 and TRBJ1-3, with a possible D match to TRBD1 (6 bases). The CDR3 DNA sequence: TGTGCCAGCAGCCAGTACGGACAGAAAAGTGGAAACACCATATATTTT. Translation gives CASSQYGQKSGNTIYF.